This is a list of T cell receptor beta chains from one sample in a study of blood T cell repertoires in COVID-19. Sequencing was performed with immunoSEQ multiplex PCR; in TCRdb, only in-frame clones are kept and a portion is missing. Counted here are roughly 300,000 clones, approximately 92% occurring once; the ten biggest clones make up about 6.8%. The sequencing sample was made of peripheral blood. The receptors stem from a woman in her twenties or thirties with COVID-19, enrolled during active disease. The CDR3 runs from the conserved cysteine through the conserved F or W. Fields, in order: V gene, clone size, CDR3 length, D gene, J gene, CDR3 DNA, CDR3 protein. The D gene is left open where the match is weak. The size field is filled for only some rows; it gives once, few, many or a size class.

v_call: TRBV12-3/TRBV12-4; clone_size: NA; cdr3_length: 11; d_call: TRBD1; j_call: TRBJ1-3; cdr3_nt: TGTGCCAGCGCCACCCTGACAGGGGGCCGTTTT; cdr3_aa: CASATLTGGRF
v_call: TRBV24-1; clone_size: NA; cdr3_length: 16; d_call: NA; j_call: TRBJ2-2; cdr3_nt: TGTGCCACCAGTGATTTTCGGTCTTCGAACACCGGGGAGCTGTTTTTT; cdr3_aa: CATSDFRSSNTGELFF
v_call: TRBV7-6; clone_size: NA; cdr3_length: 15; d_call: TRBD2; j_call: TRBJ2-7; cdr3_nt: TGTGCCAGCAGCTTAATGGCTAGCGGTAGCGGAGAGCAGTACTTC; cdr3_aa: CASSLMASGSGEQYF
v_call: TRBV3-1/TRBV3-2; clone_size: once; cdr3_length: 15; d_call: NA; j_call: TRBJ2-7; cdr3_nt: TGTGCCAGCAGCCAAAATAACGCCGGGACTCAACTTGAGGTCTTC; cdr3_aa: CASSQNNAGTQLEVF
v_call: TRBV28; clone_size: NA; cdr3_length: 15; d_call: NA; j_call: TRBJ1-5; cdr3_nt: TGTGCCAGCAGCCCAACCCATGGGAGTAATCAGCCCCAGCATTTT; cdr3_aa: CASSPTHGSNQPQHF
v_call: TRBV5-4; clone_size: NA; cdr3_length: 14; d_call: TRBD1; j_call: TRBJ1-3; cdr3_nt: TGTGCCAGCAGCCCGGACAGGGGAGGAAACACCATATATTTT; cdr3_aa: CASSPDRGGNTIYF
v_call: TRBV19; clone_size: NA; cdr3_length: 12; d_call: NA; j_call: TRBJ1-4; cdr3_nt: TGTGCCAGTAAGGCGGATAATGAAAAACTGTTTTTT; cdr3_aa: CASKADNEKLFF
v_call: TRBV5-1; clone_size: NA; cdr3_length: 16; d_call: TRBD2; j_call: TRBJ2-5; cdr3_nt: TGCGCCAGCAGCTTGCTTCCGGGCGGGGGGGGAGAGACCCAGTACTTC; cdr3_aa: CASSLLPGGGGETQYF
v_call: TRBV12-5; clone_size: once; cdr3_length: 17; d_call: TRBD1; j_call: TRBJ1-1; cdr3_nt: TGTGCTAGTGGTTTGAGTTCAGGGGGCCGAGTTCTCACTGAAGCTTTCTTT; cdr3_aa: CASGLSSGGRVLTEAFF
v_call: TRBV2; clone_size: NA; cdr3_length: 17; d_call: TRBD1; j_call: TRBJ2-1; cdr3_nt: TGTGCCAGCAGGCCTGACCGGGACAGGGGCGACTACAATGAGCAGTTCTTC; cdr3_aa: CASRPDRDRGDYNEQFF
v_call: TRBV7-9; clone_size: few; cdr3_length: 14; d_call: TRBD2; j_call: TRBJ2-3; cdr3_nt: TGTGCCAGCAGCCTCCTACTAGCGGGGCATACGCAGTATTTT; cdr3_aa: CASSLLLAGHTQYF
v_call: TRBV7-3; clone_size: NA; cdr3_length: 13; d_call: NA; j_call: TRBJ2-1; cdr3_nt: TGTGCCGGCCGGAGGGGATGCTACAATGAGCAGTTCTTC; cdr3_aa: CAGRRGCYNEQFF
v_call: TRBV28; clone_size: few; cdr3_length: 13; d_call: TRBD1; j_call: TRBJ1-4; cdr3_nt: TGTGCCAGCAGTCGGGACAGACGAGAAAAACTGTTTTTT; cdr3_aa: CASSRDRREKLFF
v_call: TRBV5-4; clone_size: NA; cdr3_length: 14; d_call: NA; j_call: TRBJ2-5; cdr3_nt: TGTGCCAGCAGCCACCGGGACTTGTATGGGACCCAGTACTTC; cdr3_aa: CASSHRDLYGTQYF
v_call: TRBV6-2/TRBV6-3; clone_size: NA; cdr3_length: 12; d_call: NA; j_call: TRBJ2-1; cdr3_nt: TGTGCCAGCAGTTACTCGGGCGATGAGCAGTTCTTC; cdr3_aa: CASSYSGDEQFF
v_call: TRBV7-6; clone_size: NA; cdr3_length: 15; d_call: TRBD1; j_call: TRBJ2-1; cdr3_nt: TGTGCCAGCAGTCCCGGACAGGGGGCAAAAAATGAGCAGTTCTTC; cdr3_aa: CASSPGQGAKNEQFF
v_call: TRBV3-1/TRBV3-2; clone_size: NA; cdr3_length: 15; d_call: NA; j_call: TRBJ2-1; cdr3_nt: TGTGCCAGCAGCAGGGGGGGAGGACCTACCGATGAGCAGTTCTTC; cdr3_aa: CASSRGGGPTDEQFF
v_call: TRBV4-2; clone_size: NA; cdr3_length: 21; d_call: TRBD2; j_call: TRBJ2-2; cdr3_nt: TGTGCCAGCAGCCCTGGGGGACTAGCGGGAACCTCAAATCAGAACACCGGGGAGCTGTTTTTT; cdr3_aa: CASSPGGLAGTSNQNTGELFF
v_call: TRBV6-2/TRBV6-3; clone_size: NA; cdr3_length: 13; d_call: NA; j_call: TRBJ2-2; cdr3_nt: TGTGCCAGCAGTTACCAGCGAACCGGGGAGCTGTTTTTT; cdr3_aa: CASSYQRTGELFF
v_call: TRBV5-6; clone_size: NA; cdr3_length: 15; d_call: TRBD2; j_call: TRBJ2-7; cdr3_nt: TGTGCCAGCAGCTGGGACCCTAGCGGGACCTACGAGCAGTACTTC; cdr3_aa: CASSWDPSGTYEQYF
v_call: TRBV30; clone_size: NA; cdr3_length: 13; d_call: TRBD1; j_call: TRBJ1-2; cdr3_nt: TGTGCCTCGACAGGGAAAATGGGCTATGGCTACACCTTC; cdr3_aa: CASTGKMGYGYTF
v_call: TRBV29-1; clone_size: NA; cdr3_length: 14; d_call: NA; j_call: TRBJ2-2; cdr3_nt: TGCAGCGTTTCAGGGGCACTTTCAACCGGGGAGCTGTTTTTT; cdr3_aa: CSVSGALSTGELFF
v_call: TRBV15; clone_size: NA; cdr3_length: 14; d_call: NA; j_call: TRBJ2-7; cdr3_nt: TGTGCCACCAGCAGAGATCCGGGATCCTACGAGCAGTACTTC; cdr3_aa: CATSRDPGSYEQYF
v_call: TRBV7-8; clone_size: NA; cdr3_length: 13; d_call: TRBD2; j_call: TRBJ2-7; cdr3_nt: TGTGCCAGCAGCCCCTACGGGGGGAACGAGCAGTACTTC; cdr3_aa: CASSPYGGNEQYF
v_call: TRBV20-1; clone_size: NA; cdr3_length: 11; d_call: NA; j_call: TRBJ2-1; cdr3_nt: TGCAGTGCTTATGACAGCAATGAGCAGTTCTTC; cdr3_aa: CSAYDSNEQFF
v_call: TRBV29-1; clone_size: NA; cdr3_length: 14; d_call: NA; j_call: TRBJ2-2; cdr3_nt: TGCAGCGTGAAAAGGGGGTTAAACACCGGGGAGCTGTTTTTT; cdr3_aa: CSVKRGLNTGELFF
v_call: TRBV3-1/TRBV3-2; clone_size: NA; cdr3_length: 15; d_call: NA; j_call: TRBJ2-1; cdr3_nt: TGTGCCAGCAGCCCAGGAGGCAGCTCCTACAATGAGCAGTTCTTC; cdr3_aa: CASSPGGSSYNEQFF
v_call: TRBV7-3; clone_size: NA; cdr3_length: 13; d_call: NA; j_call: TRBJ1-2; cdr3_nt: TGTGCCAGCAGCAACCGTTCAGGGCATGGCTACACCTTC; cdr3_aa: CASSNRSGHGYTF
v_call: TRBV5-1; clone_size: NA; cdr3_length: 15; d_call: NA; j_call: TRBJ1-5; cdr3_nt: TGCGCCAGCAGCCTGGAGGAGGGTCCCAATCAGCCCCAGCATTTT; cdr3_aa: CASSLEEGPNQPQHF
v_call: TRBV5-4; clone_size: NA; cdr3_length: 14; d_call: TRBD2; j_call: TRBJ2-1; cdr3_nt: TGTGCCAGCAGCTCTAGCGGGGCCTACAATGAGCAGTTCTTC; cdr3_aa: CASSSSGAYNEQFF
v_call: TRBV2; clone_size: NA; cdr3_length: 13; d_call: NA; j_call: TRBJ1-1; cdr3_nt: TGTGCCAGCAGCGGCAGGGGATACACTGAAGCTTTCTTT; cdr3_aa: CASSGRGYTEAFF
v_call: TRBV7-9; clone_size: NA; cdr3_length: 14; d_call: TRBD1; j_call: TRBJ2-7; cdr3_nt: TGTGCCAGCAGCGGCAGACAGGGACAGTACGAGCAGTACTTC; cdr3_aa: CASSGRQGQYEQYF
v_call: TRBV7-6; clone_size: NA; cdr3_length: 16; d_call: NA; j_call: TRBJ2-1; cdr3_nt: TGTGCCAGCAGCTTGTCTAGCAGGAGCTCCTACAATGAGCAGTTCTTC; cdr3_aa: CASSLSSRSSYNEQFF
v_call: TRBV24-1; clone_size: NA; cdr3_length: 13; d_call: NA; j_call: TRBJ2-1; cdr3_nt: TGTGCCACCTCCGCTTCCAGGGGAGATGAGCAGTTCTTC; cdr3_aa: CATSASRGDEQFF
v_call: TRBV27; clone_size: NA; cdr3_length: 11; d_call: NA; j_call: TRBJ2-2; cdr3_nt: TGTGCCAGCAGAGAGTCCGGGGAGCTGTTTTTT; cdr3_aa: CASRESGELFF
v_call: TRBV14; clone_size: NA; cdr3_length: 14; d_call: NA; j_call: TRBJ2-2; cdr3_nt: TGTGCCAGCAGCCACCTACAGGGCACCGGGGAGCTGTTTTTT; cdr3_aa: CASSHLQGTGELFF
v_call: TRBV24-1; clone_size: NA; cdr3_length: 14; d_call: NA; j_call: TRBJ1-2; cdr3_nt: TGTGCCACCTCCCAAGGGAGAACGGACTATGGCTACACCTTC; cdr3_aa: CATSQGRTDYGYTF
v_call: TRBV6-2/TRBV6-3; clone_size: NA; cdr3_length: 14; d_call: TRBD2; j_call: TRBJ2-1; cdr3_nt: TGTGCCAGCAGTTTGGCGGGAGGGCCGGGTGAGCAGTTCTTC; cdr3_aa: CASSLAGGPGEQFF
v_call: TRBV5-1; clone_size: NA; cdr3_length: 14; d_call: TRBD2; j_call: TRBJ2-5; cdr3_nt: TGCGCCAGCGCAGCCGGGACTAGCAGCGAGACCCAGTACTTC; cdr3_aa: CASAAGTSSETQYF
v_call: TRBV10-3; clone_size: NA; cdr3_length: 14; d_call: TRBD2; j_call: TRBJ2-7; cdr3_nt: TGTGCCATCAGTGAAGGTAGCGGGGGGTACGAGCAGTACTTC; cdr3_aa: CAISEGSGGYEQYF
v_call: TRBV10-2; clone_size: NA; cdr3_length: 15; d_call: NA; j_call: TRBJ1-1; cdr3_nt: TGCGCCAGCACCGCACAGACTATAATGAACACTGAAGCTTTCTTT; cdr3_aa: CASTAQTIMNTEAFF
v_call: TRBV24-1; clone_size: NA; cdr3_length: 16; d_call: NA; j_call: TRBJ2-2; cdr3_nt: TGTGCCACCAGTGATTTGCAAGGGCCGGGGACCGGGGAGCTGTTTTTT; cdr3_aa: CATSDLQGPGTGELFF
v_call: TRBV7-8; clone_size: NA; cdr3_length: 14; d_call: NA; j_call: TRBJ2-3; cdr3_nt: TGTGCCAGCAGCTTAAAAGCAGGTCAAGATACGCAGTATTTT; cdr3_aa: CASSLKAGQDTQYF
v_call: TRBV28; clone_size: NA; cdr3_length: 13; d_call: NA; j_call: TRBJ1-2; cdr3_nt: TGTGCCAGCAGTGCCACAGGAAACTATGGCTACACCTTC; cdr3_aa: CASSATGNYGYTF
v_call: TRBV2; clone_size: few; cdr3_length: 15; d_call: TRBD2; j_call: TRBJ2-3; cdr3_nt: TGTGCCAGCAGTGATCCACTAGCGTACACAGATACGCAGTATTTT; cdr3_aa: CASSDPLAYTDTQYF
v_call: TRBV7-9; clone_size: NA; cdr3_length: 13; d_call: TRBD1; j_call: TRBJ1-1; cdr3_nt: TGTGCCAGCAGCCGGACAGGGACCACTGAAGCTTTCTTT; cdr3_aa: CASSRTGTTEAFF
v_call: TRBV6-5; clone_size: NA; cdr3_length: 14; d_call: NA; j_call: TRBJ1-1; cdr3_nt: TGTGCCAGCACCGAGAGAGGCATGAACACTGAAGCTTTCTTT; cdr3_aa: CASTERGMNTEAFF
v_call: TRBV12-3/TRBV12-4; clone_size: NA; cdr3_length: 12; d_call: NA; j_call: TRBJ1-1; cdr3_nt: TGTGCCAGCAGACAGGGGAACACTGAAGCTTTCTTT; cdr3_aa: CASRQGNTEAFF
v_call: TRBV2; clone_size: NA; cdr3_length: 15; d_call: TRBD1; j_call: TRBJ1-2; cdr3_nt: TGTGCCAGCCTAGGAGGGACAGGCCCAAACTATGGCTACACCTTC; cdr3_aa: CASLGGTGPNYGYTF
v_call: TRBV7-6; clone_size: NA; cdr3_length: 15; d_call: NA; j_call: TRBJ1-1; cdr3_nt: TGTGCCAGCAGCTTAGCTTGGGGGGTCGACACTGAAGCTTTCTTT; cdr3_aa: CASSLAWGVDTEAFF
v_call: TRBV9; clone_size: NA; cdr3_length: 15; d_call: NA; j_call: TRBJ2-3; cdr3_nt: TGTGCCAGCAGCGTAGAGGGGGGGGGCACAGATACGCAGTATTTT; cdr3_aa: CASSVEGGGTDTQYF
v_call: TRBV2; clone_size: once; cdr3_length: 15; d_call: NA; j_call: TRBJ2-7; cdr3_nt: TGTGCCAGCACTAAGGGCGGGCTTAGCTCCTACGAGCAGTACTTC; cdr3_aa: CASTKGGLSSYEQYF
v_call: TRBV9; clone_size: NA; cdr3_length: 15; d_call: NA; j_call: TRBJ1-4; cdr3_nt: TGTGCCAGCAGCGTAGAGGGACACATTAATGAAAAACTGTTTTTT; cdr3_aa: CASSVEGHINEKLFF
v_call: TRBV7-2; clone_size: NA; cdr3_length: 14; d_call: NA; j_call: TRBJ2-7; cdr3_nt: TGTGCCAGCAGCCCCTTTCTTGGCCCCTACGAGCAGTACTTC; cdr3_aa: CASSPFLGPYEQYF